This T cell receptor (beta chain) was retrieved from a study of cytomegalovirus exposure and HLA in healthy donors. This clone was detected only once. What it binds is not known. The CDR3 is made up of 12 amino acids. CDR1 SQVTM and CDR2 ANQGSEA come from the germline V gene. V was shortened by 6 bases and J by 0 bases, with 7 bases between the two germline ends. General observations from the study: Looking again later, the authors saw that most CMV-associated TCR beta chains seemed HLA-restricted.

The PCR ran on 60 Vbeta and 13 Jbeta primers. Produced via immunoSEQ multiplex PCR; TCRdb's table is partial and in-frame only. The sample lists roughly 120,000 clones; about four fifths were seen once. This chain connects TRBV29-1 to TRBJ2-3, with D unresolved. The sequenced sample consisted of PBMCs. The TCR originated in a woman aged 60 to 75 in good health and CMV-seropositive. CDR3 DNA: TGCAGCGTATCGGAGAGCACAGATACGCAGTATTTT. Protein sequence: CSVSESTDTQYF.